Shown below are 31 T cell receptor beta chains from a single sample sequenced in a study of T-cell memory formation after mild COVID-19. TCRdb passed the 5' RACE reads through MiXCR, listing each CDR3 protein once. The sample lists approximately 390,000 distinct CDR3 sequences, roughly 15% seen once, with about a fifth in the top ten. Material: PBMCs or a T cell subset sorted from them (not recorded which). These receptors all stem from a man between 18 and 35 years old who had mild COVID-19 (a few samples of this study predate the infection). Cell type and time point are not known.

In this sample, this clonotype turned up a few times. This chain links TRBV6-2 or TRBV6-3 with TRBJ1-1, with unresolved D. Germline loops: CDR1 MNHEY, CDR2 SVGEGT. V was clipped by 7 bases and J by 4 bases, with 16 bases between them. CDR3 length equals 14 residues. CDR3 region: CASNSPIGVTEAFF. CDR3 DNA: TGTGCCAGCAACAGCCCAATAGGCGTCACTGAAGCTTTCTTT.

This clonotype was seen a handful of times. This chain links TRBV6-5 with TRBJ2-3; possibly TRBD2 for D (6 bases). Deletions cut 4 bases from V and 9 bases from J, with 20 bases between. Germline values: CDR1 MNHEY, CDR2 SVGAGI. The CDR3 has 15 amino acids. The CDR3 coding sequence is TGTGCCAGCAGTTGGGATTGGCGACCGGAGGGGACGCAGTATTTT. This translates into CASSWDWRPEGTQYF.

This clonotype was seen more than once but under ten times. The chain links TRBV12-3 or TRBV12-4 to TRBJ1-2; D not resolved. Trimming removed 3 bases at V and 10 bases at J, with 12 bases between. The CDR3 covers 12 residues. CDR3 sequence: CASSFRSANYTF. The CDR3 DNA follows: TGTGCCAGCAGTTTTCGTAGCGCAAACTACACCTTC.

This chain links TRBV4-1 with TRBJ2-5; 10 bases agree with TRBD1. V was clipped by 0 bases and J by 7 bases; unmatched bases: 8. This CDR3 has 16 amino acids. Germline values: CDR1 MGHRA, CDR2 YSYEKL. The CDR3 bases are TGCGCCAGCAGCCAAGACGGGACAGGGGCTGGGGCGACCCAGTACTTC. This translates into CASSQDGTGAGATQYF.

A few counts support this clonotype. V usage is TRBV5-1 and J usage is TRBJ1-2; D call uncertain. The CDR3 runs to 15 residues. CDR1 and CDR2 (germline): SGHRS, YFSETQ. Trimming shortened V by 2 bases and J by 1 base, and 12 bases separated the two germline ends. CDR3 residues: CASSFGWGNNYGYTF. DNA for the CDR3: TGCGCCAGCAGCTTCGGTTGGGGAAATAACTATGGCTACACCTTC.

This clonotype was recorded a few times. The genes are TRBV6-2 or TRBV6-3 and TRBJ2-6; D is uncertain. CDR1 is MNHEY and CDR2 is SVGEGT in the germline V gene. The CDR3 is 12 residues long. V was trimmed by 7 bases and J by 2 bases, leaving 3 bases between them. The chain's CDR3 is CASTTGANVLTF. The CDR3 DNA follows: TGTGCCAGCACCACTGGGGCCAACGTCCTGACTTTC.

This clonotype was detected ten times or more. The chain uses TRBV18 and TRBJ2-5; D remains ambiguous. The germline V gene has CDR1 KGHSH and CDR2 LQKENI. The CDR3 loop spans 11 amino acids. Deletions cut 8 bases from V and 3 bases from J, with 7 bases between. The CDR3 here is CASSPKETQYF. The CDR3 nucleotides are TGTGCCAGCAGCCCTAAAGAGACCCAGTACTTC.

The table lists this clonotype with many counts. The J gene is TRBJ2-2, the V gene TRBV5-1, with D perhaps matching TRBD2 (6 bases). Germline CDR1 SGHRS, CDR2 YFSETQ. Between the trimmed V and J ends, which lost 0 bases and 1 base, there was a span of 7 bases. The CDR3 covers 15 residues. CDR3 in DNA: TGCGCCAGCAGCTTGGGAGCGGGGAACACCGGGGAGCTGTTTTTT. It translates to CASSLGAGNTGELFF.

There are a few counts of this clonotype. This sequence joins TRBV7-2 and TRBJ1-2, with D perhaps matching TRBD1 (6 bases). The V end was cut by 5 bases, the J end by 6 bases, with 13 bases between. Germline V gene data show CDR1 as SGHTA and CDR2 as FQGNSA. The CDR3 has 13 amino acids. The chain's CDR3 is CASSKGQPHGYTF. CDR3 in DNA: TGTGCCAGCAGCAAGGGACAACCCCATGGCTACACCTTC.

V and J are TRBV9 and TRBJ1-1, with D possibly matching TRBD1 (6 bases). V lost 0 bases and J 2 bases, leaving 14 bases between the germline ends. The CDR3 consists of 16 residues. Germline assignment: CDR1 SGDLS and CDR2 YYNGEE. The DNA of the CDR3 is TGTGCCAGCAGCGTAGTTGGGGGGCCCGGAAACACTGAAGCTTTCTTT. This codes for CASSVVGGPGNTEAFF. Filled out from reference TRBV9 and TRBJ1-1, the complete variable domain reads DSGVTQTPKHLITATGQRVTLRCSPRSGDLSVYWYQQSLDQGLQFLIQYYNGEERAKGNILERFSAQQFPDLHSELNLSSLELGDSALYFCASSVVGGPGNTEAFFGQGTRLTVV.

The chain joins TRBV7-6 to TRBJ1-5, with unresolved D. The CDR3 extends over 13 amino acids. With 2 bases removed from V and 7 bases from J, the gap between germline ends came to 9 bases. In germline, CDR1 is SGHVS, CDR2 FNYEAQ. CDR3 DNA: TGTGCCAGCAGCTTATTAGGTTCCCAGCCCCAGCATTTT. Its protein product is CASSLLGSQPQHF. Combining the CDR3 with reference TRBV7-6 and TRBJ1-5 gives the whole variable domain GAGVSQSPRYKVTKRGQDVALRCDPISGHVSLYWYRQALGQGPEFLTYFNYEAQQDKSGLPNDRFSAERPEGSISTLTIQRTEQRDSAMYRCASSLLGSQPQHFGDGTRLSIL.

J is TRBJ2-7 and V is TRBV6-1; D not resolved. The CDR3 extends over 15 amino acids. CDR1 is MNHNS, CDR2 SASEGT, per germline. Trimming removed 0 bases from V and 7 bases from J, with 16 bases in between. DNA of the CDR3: TGTGCCAGCAGTGAAGCCTCGCACACCTTTTTGGAGCAGTACTTC. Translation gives CASSEASHTFLEQYF.

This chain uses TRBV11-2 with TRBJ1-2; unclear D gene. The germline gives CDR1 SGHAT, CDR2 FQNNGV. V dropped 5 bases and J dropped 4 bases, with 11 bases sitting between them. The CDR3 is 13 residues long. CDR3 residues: CASSVSGSYGYTF. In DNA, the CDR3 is TGTGCCAGCAGCGTCTCCGGGAGCTATGGCTACACCTTC. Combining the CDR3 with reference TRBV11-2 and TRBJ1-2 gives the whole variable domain EAGVAQSPRYKIIEKRQSVAFWCNPISGHATLYWYQQILGQGPKLLIQFQNNGVVDDSQLPKDRFSAERLKGVDSTLKIQPAKLEDSAVYLCASSVSGSYGYTFGSGTRLTVV.

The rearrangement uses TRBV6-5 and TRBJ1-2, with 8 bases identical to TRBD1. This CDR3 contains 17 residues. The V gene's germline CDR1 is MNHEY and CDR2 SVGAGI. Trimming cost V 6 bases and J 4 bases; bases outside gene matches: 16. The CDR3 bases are TGTGCCAGCAGGGACCAGGGGGCGCGGGACTATCTCTATGGCTACACCTTC. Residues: CASRDQGARDYLYGYTF.

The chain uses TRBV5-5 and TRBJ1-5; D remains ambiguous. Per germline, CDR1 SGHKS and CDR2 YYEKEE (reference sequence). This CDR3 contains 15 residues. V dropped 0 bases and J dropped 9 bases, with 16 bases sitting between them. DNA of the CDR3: TGTGCCAGCAGCTTGGTTGCCGGGTGGGGATCGCCCCAGCATTTT. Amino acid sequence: CASSLVAGWGSPQHF.

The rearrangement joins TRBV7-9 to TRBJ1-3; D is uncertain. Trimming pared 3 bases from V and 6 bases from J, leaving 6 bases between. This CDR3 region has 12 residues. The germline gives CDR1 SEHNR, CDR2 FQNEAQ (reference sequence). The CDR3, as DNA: TGTGCCAGCAGCTTCGCCGAAAACACCATATATTTT. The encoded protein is CASSFAENTIYF.

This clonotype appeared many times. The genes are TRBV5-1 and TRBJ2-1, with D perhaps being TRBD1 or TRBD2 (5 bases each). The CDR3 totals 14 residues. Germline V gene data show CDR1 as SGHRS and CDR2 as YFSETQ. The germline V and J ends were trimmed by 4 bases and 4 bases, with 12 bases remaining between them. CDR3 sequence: CASSEGESYNEQFF. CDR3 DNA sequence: TGCGCCAGCAGCGAAGGGGAGAGTTACAATGAGCAGTTCTTC.

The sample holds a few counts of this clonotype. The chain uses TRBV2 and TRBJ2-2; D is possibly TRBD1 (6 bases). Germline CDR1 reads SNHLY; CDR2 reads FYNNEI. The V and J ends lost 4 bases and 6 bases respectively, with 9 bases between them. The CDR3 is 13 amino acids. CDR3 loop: CASSVGGPGELFF. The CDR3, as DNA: TGTGCCAGCAGTGTAGGGGGTCCCGGGGAGCTGTTTTTT.

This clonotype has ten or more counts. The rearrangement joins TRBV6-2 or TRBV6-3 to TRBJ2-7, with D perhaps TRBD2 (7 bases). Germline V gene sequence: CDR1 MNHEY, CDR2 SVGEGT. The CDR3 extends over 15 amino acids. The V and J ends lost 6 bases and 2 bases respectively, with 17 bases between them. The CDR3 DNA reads TGTGCCAGCAGCCCCCGGGGAGGGGGGACCTACGAGCAGTACGTC. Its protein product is CASSPRGGGTYEQYV.

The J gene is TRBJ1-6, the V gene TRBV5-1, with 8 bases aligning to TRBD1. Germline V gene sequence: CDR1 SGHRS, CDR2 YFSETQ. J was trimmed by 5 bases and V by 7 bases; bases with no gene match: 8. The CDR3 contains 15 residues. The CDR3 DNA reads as TGCGCCAGCGCAGACAGGGGCGTCCATAATTCACCCCTCCACTTT. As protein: CASADRGVHNSPLHF.

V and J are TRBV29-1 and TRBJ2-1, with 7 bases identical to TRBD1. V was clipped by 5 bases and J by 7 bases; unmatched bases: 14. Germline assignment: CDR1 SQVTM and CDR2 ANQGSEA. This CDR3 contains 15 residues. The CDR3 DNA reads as TGCAGCGTTAAGGGGACCACAGGGGCGGAGAATGAGCAGTTCTTC. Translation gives CSVKGTTGAENEQFF.

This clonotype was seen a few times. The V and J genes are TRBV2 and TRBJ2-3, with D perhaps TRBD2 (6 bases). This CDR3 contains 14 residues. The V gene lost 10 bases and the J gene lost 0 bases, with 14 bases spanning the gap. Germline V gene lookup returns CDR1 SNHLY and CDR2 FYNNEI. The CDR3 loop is CATGGGTSTDTQYF. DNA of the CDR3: TGTGCCACCGGTGGGGGGACTAGCACAGATACGCAGTATTTT.

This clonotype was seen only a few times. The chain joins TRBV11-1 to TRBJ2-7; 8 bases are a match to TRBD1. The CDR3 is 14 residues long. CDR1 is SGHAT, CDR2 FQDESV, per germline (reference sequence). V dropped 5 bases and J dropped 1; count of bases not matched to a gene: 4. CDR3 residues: CASSPRDRSYEQYV. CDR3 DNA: TGTGCCAGCAGCCCGCGGGACAGGTCCTACGAGCAGTACGTC.

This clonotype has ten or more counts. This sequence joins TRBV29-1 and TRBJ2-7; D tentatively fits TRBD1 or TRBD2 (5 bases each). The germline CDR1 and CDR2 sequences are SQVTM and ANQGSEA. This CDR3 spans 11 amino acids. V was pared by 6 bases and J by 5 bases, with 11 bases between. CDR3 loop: CSVRLGDEQYF. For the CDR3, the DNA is TGCAGCGTCCGATTGGGGGACGAGCAGTACTTC.

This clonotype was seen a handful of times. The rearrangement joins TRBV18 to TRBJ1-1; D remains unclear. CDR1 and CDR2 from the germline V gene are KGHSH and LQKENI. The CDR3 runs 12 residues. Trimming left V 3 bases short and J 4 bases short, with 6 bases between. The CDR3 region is CASSPSATEAFF. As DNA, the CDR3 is TGTGCCAGCTCACCCTCAGCCACTGAAGCTTTCTTT.

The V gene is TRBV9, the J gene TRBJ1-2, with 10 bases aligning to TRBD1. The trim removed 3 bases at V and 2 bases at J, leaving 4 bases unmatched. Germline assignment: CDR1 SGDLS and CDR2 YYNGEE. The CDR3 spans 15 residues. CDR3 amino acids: CASSAGQGINYGYTF. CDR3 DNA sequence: TGTGCCAGCAGCGCGGGACAGGGGATAAACTATGGCTACACCTTC.

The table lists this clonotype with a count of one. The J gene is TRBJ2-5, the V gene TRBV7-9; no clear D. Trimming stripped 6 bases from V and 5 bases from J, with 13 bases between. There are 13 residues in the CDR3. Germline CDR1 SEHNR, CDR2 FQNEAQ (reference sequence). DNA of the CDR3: TGTGCCAGCAGACCCTCTCGTGCGGAGACCCAGTACTTC. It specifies CASRPSRAETQYF.

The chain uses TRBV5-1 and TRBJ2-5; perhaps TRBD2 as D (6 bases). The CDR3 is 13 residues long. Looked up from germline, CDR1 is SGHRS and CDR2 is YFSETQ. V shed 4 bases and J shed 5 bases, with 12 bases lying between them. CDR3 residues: CASSDLRGETQYF. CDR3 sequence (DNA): TGCGCCAGCAGCGATCTACGGGGGGAGACCCAGTACTTC.

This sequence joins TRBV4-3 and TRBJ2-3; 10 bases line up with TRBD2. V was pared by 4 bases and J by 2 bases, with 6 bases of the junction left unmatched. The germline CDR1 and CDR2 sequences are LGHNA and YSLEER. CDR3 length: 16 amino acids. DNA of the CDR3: TGCGCCAGCAGCCTTGCTAGCGGGGGATACACAGATACGCAGTATTTT. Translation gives CASSLASGGYTDTQYF.

CDR3 sequence reads: CASGPQGYEQYF. CDR3 nucleotide sequence: TGTGCTAGTGGCCCCCAGGGTTACGAGCAGTACTTC. The V gene is TRBV12-5, the J gene TRBJ2-7; tentatively, D is TRBD1 (5 bases). Germline V gene lookup returns CDR1 LGHNT and CDR2 FRNRAP. This CDR3 is built from 12 residues. Trimming left V 6 bases short and J 4 bases short, with 10 bases between.

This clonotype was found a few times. The CDR3 sequence is CASSLTPDRAGANVLTF. Here the CDR3 DNA reads TGCGCCAGCAGCTTGACCCCGGACAGGGCTGGGGCCAACGTCCTGACTTTC. This chain connects TRBV5-1 to TRBJ2-6; TRBD1 matches 8 bases. The CDR3 length is 17 residues. Germline CDR1 and CDR2: SGHRS and YFSETQ. With V trimmed by 1 base and J by 2 bases, 5 bases remained unmatched.